These 5 T cell receptor beta chains were sequenced from one sample in a study of regulatory and conventional T cells in RAG deficiency. The sorted conventional CD4+ T cells were CD25-low and CD127-high, with genomic DNA sequenced. The protocol was immunoSEQ multiplex PCR, while the TCRdb copy is restricted to in-frame clones and leaves out a portion. The table has under 35,000 clones, 76% seen once; the top ten hold 3% to 3.5%. These same data were also listed under a study on regulatory T cells. That work contributes: The primer mix had 52 TRBV and 13 TRBJ primers.

The sample comprised CD4+ effector T cells sorted from blood. The origin of the receptors is a human donor in good health.

The chain carries TRBV14 and TRBJ2-1, with TRBD2 identical over 9 bases. J lost 7 bases, V lost 0 bases, and 4 bases had no gene match. Germline V CDR1 and CDR2: SGHDN, FVKESK. This CDR3 contains 15 residues. Here the CDR3 reads CASSQDLLAGNEQFF. The CDR3 DNA follows: TGTGCCAGCAGCCAAGATTTGCTAGCGGGGAATGAGCAGTTCTTC. Full variable domain (rest looked up from reference TRBV14 and TRBJ2-1): EAGVTQFPSHSVIEKGQTVTLRCDPISGHDNLYWYRRVMGKEIKFLLHFVKESKQDESGMPNNRFLAERTGGTYSTLKVQPAELEDSGVYFCASSQDLLAGNEQFFGPGTRLTVL.

The chain recombines TRBV7-9 with TRBJ2-1; D remains unclear. The CDR3 is 14 residues long. Germline CDR1 SEHNR, CDR2 FQNEAQ (reference sequence). The V end lost 7 bases, the J end lost 6 bases, and 16 bases lay between the germline ends. Here the CDR3 DNA reads TGTGCCAGCACCGCACCCAGGTTCGTCAATGAGCAGTTCTTC. Residues: CASTAPRFVNEQFF. The complete variable domain, with remaining parts taken from reference TRBV7-9 and TRBJ2-1, reads DTGVSQNPRHKITKRGQNVTFRCDPISEHNRLYWYRQTLGQGPEFLTYFQNEAQLEKSRLLSDRFSAERPKGSFSTLEIQRTEQGDSAMYLCASTAPRFVNEQFFGPGTRLTVL.

V usage is TRBV10-3 and J usage is TRBJ1-2; TRBD1 agrees at 8 bases. Per germline, CDR1 ENHRY and CDR2 SYGVKD. Trimming at V came to 6 bases and at J to 7 bases, leaving 7 bases not matched to a gene. The CDR3 length is 13 residues. CDR3 residues: CAISEDRVSGYTF. For the CDR3, the DNA is TGTGCCATCAGCGAGGACAGGGTTAGTGGCTACACCTTC.

Written as DNA, the CDR3 is TGTGCCAGTACCCCCCTTCGGACAGGGGGGAACAATCAGCCCCAGCATTTT. This codes for CASTPLRTGGNNQPQHF. The chain couples TRBV19 to TRBJ1-5; 10 bases fit TRBD1. The CDR3 spans 17 residues. Trimming cost V 7 bases and J 3 bases; bases outside gene matches: 12. CDR1 is LNHDA, CDR2 SQIVND, per germline (reference sequence).

The V call is TRBV5-6, the J call TRBJ2-5; D remains unclear. Germline values: CDR1 SGHDT, CDR2 YYEEEE. V was shortened by 0 bases and J by 5 bases, with 2 bases between the two germline ends. This CDR3 region has 11 residues. The CDR3 loop is CASSLEETQYF. The CDR3 region has the DNA TGTGCCAGCAGCTTGGAGGAGACCCAGTACTTC.